The rows below give T cell receptor beta chains drawn from one sample of a study of T cells after posttransplantation cyclophosphamide. Clones were read by immunoSEQ multiplex PCR, and TCRdb kept only the in-frame ones, dropping some. The sample shows around 7,100 clones, roughly four fifths of them seen only once. This material consisted of PBMCs, taken about 1,500 days after allogeneic stem cell transplant with posttransplant cyclophosphamide. The receptors derive from a male patient aged 30 to 40 who received an allogeneic stem cell transplant from a related donor, was CMV-positive, and had acute GVHD only. Some T cells may be the graft donor's. The CDR3 runs from the conserved cysteine through the conserved F or W. The D gene is left open where the match is weak. Clone size, where shown, is once, few, many, or a class for clones that have expanded.

V gene	clone size	J gene	D gene	CDR3 DNA	CDR3 protein
TRBV30	.	TRBJ1-2	.	TGTGCCTGGAGTGTACTCTATGGCTACACCTTC	CAWSVLYGYTF
TRBV15	.	TRBJ2-7	TRBD1	TGTGCCACCAGCAGGGACAGGGGGTACGAGCAGTACTTC	CATSRDRGYEQYF
TRBV9	.	TRBJ1-1	.	TGTGCCAGCAGCGGCCGGGACAAGAACACTGAAGCTTTCTTT	CASSGRDKNTEAFF
TRBV18	.	TRBJ2-7	TRBD1	TGTGCCAGCTCTCCACAGGGGCCCAACTACGAGCAGTACTTC	CASSPQGPNYEQYF
TRBV18	.	TRBJ1-4	TRBD1	TGTGCCAGCTCACCCCGAAACCTTCGGACAGGGATTGAAAAACTGTTTTTT	CASSPRNLRTGIEKLFF
TRBV5-4	.	TRBJ2-3	TRBD2	TGTGCCAGCAGCTCTCCGGGGGGGCTTACAGATACGCAGTATTTT	CASSSPGGLTDTQYF
TRBV4-2	.	TRBJ2-7	.	TGTGCCAGCAGCCAAGATGAACAGAGCACCTACGAGCAGTACTTC	CASSQDEQSTYEQYF
TRBV7-2	few	TRBJ1-6	.	TGTGCCAGCAGCCAGAACAGGGCCAGCGCTAATAATTCACCCCTCCACTTT	CASSQNRASANNSPLHF
TRBV11-1	.	TRBJ2-7	TRBD1	TGTGCCAGCAGCCAGGGGGCAATGGGATCCTACGAGCAGTACTTC	CASSQGAMGSYEQYF
TRBV5-6	few	TRBJ1-6	.	TGTGCCAGCAGCTTCGGTTTCAGGGAAGGTTCACCCCTCCACTTT	CASSFGFREGSPLHF
TRBV2	few	TRBJ2-7	.	TGTGCCAGCAGCCTCCCGGAAGGAGGGTACGAGCAGTACTTC	CASSLPEGGYEQYF
TRBV7-2	few	TRBJ1-1	TRBD1	TGTGCCAGCAGCTTAGTGTCCAGGGGGCGTTTGGCTTTCTTT	CASSLVSRGRLAFF
TRBV19	once	TRBJ2-7	TRBD1	TGTGCCAGTAGAAGCACAGGGGCACGACTAACCGAGCAGTACTTC	CASRSTGARLTEQYF
TRBV27	few	TRBJ1-6	.	TGTGCCAGCAAAAAGGACATATATAATTCACCCCTCCACTTT	CASKKDIYNSPLHF
TRBV6-6	.	TRBJ1-4	.	TGTGCCAGCAGCCTTAACCTCCAGGGGCCTTATGAAAAACTGTTTTTT	CASSLNLQGPYEKLFF
TRBV19	.	TRBJ2-7	.	TGTGCCAGTAGTAGCGGGCCGGCCTACGAGCAGTACTTC	CASSSGPAYEQYF
TRBV29-1	.	TRBJ2-3	TRBD1	TGCAGCGTTCTACCACAGGGGGCGAGGACAGATACGCAGTATTTT	CSVLPQGARTDTQYF
TRBV30	few	TRBJ1-3	TRBD1	TGTGCCTGGAGCCCCGGGGGACAGTACTCTGGAAACACCATATATTTT	CAWSPGGQYSGNTIYF
TRBV19	.	TRBJ2-1	TRBD2	TGTGCCAGTAGTCCCCGGGGGGGAGATTTTGAGCAGTTCTTC	CASSPRGGDFEQFF
TRBV4-3	.	TRBJ2-3	.	TGCGCCAGCAGCCATTTGGGAGCAGATACGCAGTATTTT	CASSHLGADTQYF
TRBV4-2	.	TRBJ2-3	TRBD2	TGTGCCAGCAGCCAAGATCCCCGACTAGCGGGGGCAACTACAGATACGCAGTATTTT	CASSQDPRLAGATTDTQYF
TRBV5-1	.	TRBJ1-1	TRBD1	TGCGCCAGCAGCCCGGGGACAGGGAACACTGAAGCTTTCTTT	CASSPGTGNTEAFF
TRBV4-3	once	TRBJ2-5	.	TGCGCCAGCAGCCAACCGGGGGGCGCAGAGACCCAGTACTTC	CASSQPGGAETQYF
TRBV6-6	.	TRBJ1-5	.	TGTGCCAGCAGTTACCGGGGGGGCAATCAGCCCCAGCATTTT	CASSYRGGNQPQHF
TRBV7-2	.	TRBJ1-2	.	TGTGCCAGCAGCTTAGTGGAGGGAAACTATGGCTACACCTTC	CASSLVEGNYGYTF
TRBV4-3	.	TRBJ1-6	.	TGCGCCAGCAGCCAAGAATGGGGAGGGGAATCACCCCTCCACTTT	CASSQEWGGESPLHF
TRBV10-3	.	TRBJ2-2	TRBD2	TGTGCCATCAGTGCAACTAGCGGAGGGGATTCGGGTAACACCGGGGAGCTGTTTTTT	CAISATSGGDSGNTGELFF
TRBV7-8	.	TRBJ2-7	TRBD1	TGTGCCAGCAGCTTAGTCTCCGGGACAGGGGGTTTGGAGCAGTACTTC	CASSLVSGTGGLEQYF
TRBV30	.	TRBJ2-1	.	TGTGCCTGGAGAAGGTCGGGTAGCTCCTACAATGAGCAGTTCTTC	CAWRRSGSSYNEQFF
TRBV2	.	TRBJ1-2	.	TGTGCCAGCAGTGGAGAGAGGGCCGGCTACACCTTC	CASSGERAGYTF
TRBV9	few	TRBJ2-7	.	TGTGCCAGCAGCGCGTCCCCTTCAGGGGTATACGAGCAGTACTTC	CASSASPSGVYEQYF
TRBV15	.	TRBJ2-5	TRBD1	TGTGCCACCAGCCGGACAGGGGGCTTAGGGGAGACCCAGTACTTC	CATSRTGGLGETQYF
TRBV19	.	TRBJ2-3	.	TGTGCCAGTAGTGCCCGACAGAGCCAAGCCACAGATACGCAGTATTTT	CASSARQSQATDTQYF
TRBV7-2	.	TRBJ1-5	.	TGTGCCAGCAGCCGCCGAGGGCAGCCCAATCAGCCCCAGCATTTT	CASSRRGQPNQPQHF
TRBV21-1	once	TRBJ1-2	.	TGTGCCAGCAGCAAAGGGAGGACAGGGAGTGGCTACACCTTC	CASSKGRTGSGYTF
TRBV10-2	.	TRBJ2-1	.	TGCGCCAGCAGTGCAGCGGCTGGGGAGCAGTTCTTC	CASSAAAGEQFF
TRBV20-1	.	TRBJ2-7	TRBD2	TGCAGCGGGAGGGATTCCTACGAGCAGTACTTC	CSGRDSYEQYF
TRBV18	.	TRBJ1-1	.	TGTGCCAGCTCCGCGACAGGACCGACTGAAGCTTTCTTT	CASSATGPTEAFF
TRBV6-5	.	TRBJ2-3	TRBD2	TGTGCCAGCAGAACCGGACTAGCGGGTACAGATACGCAGTATTTT	CASRTGLAGTDTQYF
TRBV19	.	TRBJ1-6	.	TGTGCCAGTGGATCAAGGGGCTCCTATAATTCACCCCTCCACTTT	CASGSRGSYNSPLHF
TRBV4-2	.	TRBJ1-2	TRBD1	TGTGCCAGCAGCCCTCCGGGACAGTATGGCTACACCTTC	CASSPPGQYGYTF
TRBV27	.	TRBJ1-1	.	TGTGCCAGCACCCTACTCAGGGGTCCCCAGAACACTGAAGCTTTCTTT	CASTLLRGPQNTEAFF